This TCR beta chain was recovered during a study of blood T cells in healthy people across ages (dated by TCRdb to 2014 to 2015). For the study in its entirety: In model experiments, roughly one uniquely barcoded TCR beta cDNA molecule per two T cells was captured by template switching. To avoid experimental bias, donors of different ages were distributed randomly across sequencing lanes. Donors were grouped into four age groups: young (average roughly 15 years), middle-aged (under 40), aged (approximately 58) and long-lived (about 82). The study analyzed two additional independent replicas of 1 million unique cDNA reads from the same blood draw for two donors, one aged 18 to 30 and one aged 80 or older. To track age-related changes in TCR beta repertoire diversity, the study relied on deep sequencing normalized with unique cDNA molecular identifiers. Results the study describes overall, beyond this receptor: Because donor CMV infection status was unknown, age-related changes in expanded clonotypes were potentially confounded. The long-lived group showed more naive CD4+ T cells, fewer expanded clones and increased TCR diversity than the aged group, suggesting age selection. Estimates of total diversity from one million sequenced T cells were regarded as lower bounds and underestimates. Bulk unsorted PBMC profiling prevented conclusive comparison of naive and antigen-experienced compartments. As age increased, observed TCR beta diversity per million T cells dropped in a roughly linear way, and a significant reduction was already evident by age 40. A strong correlation was found between observed TCR beta diversity and the percentage of naive T cells measured by flow cytometry.

The donors were some 39 Caucasian individuals from Russia, aged 6 to 90 years, who were systemically healthy. Each donor gave roughly 9 milliliters of peripheral blood, drawn into EDTA-treated Vacutainer tubes. PBMCs were isolated by Ficoll-Paque density-gradient centrifugation, with at least 7 million obtained per sample. Trizol reagent was used to extract total RNA from the PBMCs, yielding at least 5 micrograms per sample. The percentages of naive CD45RAhigh/CD27high T cells were determined by flow cytometry on a PBMC aliquot from every donor. This clonotype was seen only a few times. No cognate antigen has been identified for it. The sample holds no much larger clone one base away, and base qualities are not on file. The CDR3, from cysteine to phenylalanine, totals 13 residues. Kept here is only the CDR3 DNA, which spans 39 bases and is read in frame from base 1. The junction shows trimming of 3 bases on V and 5 bases on J, plus 10 bases between the germline ends.

To prepare the library, 5' RACE was applied. Instrument used: Illumina HiSeq 2500. The second PCR ran for roughly 7 to 11 cycles and used a J-beta primer mix along with a sample-barcoded 5' primer. A unique molecular identifier was introduced onto each TCR beta cDNA molecule by a template-switch 5' adaptor carrying 12 random nucleotides. At least 2.5 million CDR3-containing paired-end reads were obtained from each sample. First-strand cDNA was synthesized from all RNA with the Mint cDNA synthesis kit, primed by a TRBC-specific oligonucleotide. Following uracil-DNA glycosylase treatment, all cDNA underwent a first 18-cycle PCR with the universal primers M1SS and BC2_uni_R. The paper's processing steps were these. Normalization of each sample was performed by random selection of 1 million high-quality reads, each carrying a distinct molecular identifier. Instead of being binned into consensus sequences, reads that shared molecular identifiers were thrown out. MiTCR, with a Q25 quality threshold and the strictest error-elimination algorithm, was used for CDR3 identification, clonotype clustering and error correction. A nonparametric unseen species model using Euler transformation provided a lower-bound estimate of total TCR beta diversity. TCRdb's own reprocessing of the public reads used fastp at Q25 and MiXCR and kept productive beta chains. Duplicate CDR3 protein sequences are folded into a single record with the most common DNA and genes. The V and J calls were determined by TCRdb, not by the authors. This sample has some 710,000 distinct CDR3 sequences in its table, and 46% of those were observed once. About a sixth of the sample is taken by the ten largest.

The sequence is built from TRBV12-3 or TRBV12-4 and TRBJ2-5, with the D assignment possibly TRBD1 or TRBD2, given 5 matching bases for each. Specimen: blood. The sequence was collected from an elderly man in good health. The nucleotide sequence reads TGTGCCAGCAGTTTGGGACGTTCGGAGACCCAGTACTTC. It translates to CASSLGRSETQYF.